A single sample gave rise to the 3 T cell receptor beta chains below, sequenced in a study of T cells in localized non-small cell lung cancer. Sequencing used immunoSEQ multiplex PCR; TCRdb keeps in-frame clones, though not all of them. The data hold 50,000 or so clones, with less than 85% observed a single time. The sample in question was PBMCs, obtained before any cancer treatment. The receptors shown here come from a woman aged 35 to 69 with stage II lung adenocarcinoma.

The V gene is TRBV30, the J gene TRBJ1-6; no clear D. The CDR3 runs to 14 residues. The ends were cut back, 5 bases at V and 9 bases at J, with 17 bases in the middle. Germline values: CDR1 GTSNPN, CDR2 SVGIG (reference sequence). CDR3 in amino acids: CAWGNRVLSSPLHF. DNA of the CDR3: TGTGCCTGGGGGAACCGGGTTTTAAGTTCACCCCTCCACTTT.

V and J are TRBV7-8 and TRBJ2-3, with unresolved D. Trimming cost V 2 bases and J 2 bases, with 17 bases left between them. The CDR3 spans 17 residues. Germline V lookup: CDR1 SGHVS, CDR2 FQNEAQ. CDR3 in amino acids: CASSLSLRPASTDTQYF. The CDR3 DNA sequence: TGTGCCAGCAGCTTATCGCTCAGACCTGCCTCCACAGATACGCAGTATTTT.

As DNA, the CDR3 is TGTGCCAGCAGCCTCGGACAGAGCAATCAGCCCCAGCATTTT. Its protein is CASSLGQSNQPQHF. This chain joins TRBV7-9 and TRBJ1-5; weak D call: TRBD1 (6 bases). The CDR3 extends over 14 amino acids. Per the germline V gene, CDR1 is SEHNR and CDR2 is FQNEAQ (reference sequence). The ends were cut back, 5 bases at V and 1 base at J, with 9 bases in the middle. Full variable domain (missing parts from reference TRBV7-9 and TRBJ1-5): DTGVSQNPRHKITKRGQNVTFRCDPISEHNRLYWYRQTLGQGPEFLTYFQNEAQLEKSRLLSDRFSAERPKGSFSTLEIQRTEQGDSAMYLCASSLGQSNQPQHFGDGTRLSIL.